This TCR beta chain was sequenced for a study of CXCR3-negative and CXCR3-positive naive CD8 T cells. Study results and limitations: A higher hydrophobicity marked the TRB CDR3s of CXCR3-positive naive cells versus CXCR3-negative naive cells. Both naive subsets carried similar amounts of surface CD5, so TCR strength was inferred from TRB CDR3 properties.

5' RACE with UMI labels generated the TRB cDNA libraries. TCRdb re-analyzed the 5' RACE reads; it lists each CDR3 protein once, without DNA. The repertoire table contains 130,000 to 150,000 distinct CDR3 sequences. As concerns this clonotype: Its antigen remains unidentified.

The length of the CDR3 is 13 residues. Germline-derived CDR1 and CDR2 are SGHDN and FVKESK. CD45RO-CCR7+CD27+CD95- expression identified naive CD8+ T cells. The source material was naive CXCR3+ CD8+ T cells from blood. Specified subset: CD45RO-CCR7+CD27+CD95- naive CD8+ T cells expressing CXCR3 (TNR3+). The chain uses TRBV14 and TRBJ1-1. The receptor comes from a human donor in good health. Some clones in this sample may be carry-over from other donors' samples. The CDR3 loop is CASSQYLNTEAFF.